The 14 T cell receptor beta chains in this list originate from one sample, sequenced in a study of T cells in Graves' hyperthyroidism and ophthalmopathy. There were TCR beta CDR3 regions amplified from RNA transcripts. The HTBI set primed first-round TCR CDR3 RT-PCR. TCRdb reprocessed the multiplex PCR reads via MiXCR and lists one record per CDR3 protein. The repertoire holds around 290,000 distinct CDR3 sequences, with 15% to 20% as singletons. The sample was blood. These receptors originate from a woman aged 60-75 years with Graves' ophthalmopathy.

Ten or more counts support this clonotype. The chain recombines TRBV7-3 with TRBJ2-5; perhaps TRBD2 as D (7 bases). The CDR3 totals 15 residues. Trimming removed 2 bases from V and 5 bases from J, with 15 bases in between. Germline V gene lookup returns CDR1 SGHTA and CDR2 FQGTGA. The CDR3 is CASSLGGGRGETQYF. CDR3 in DNA: TGTGCCAGCAGCTTAGGGGGCGGGAGAGGTGAGACCCAGTACTTC. The whole variable domain, filled in from reference TRBV7-3 and TRBJ2-5, reads GAGVSQTPSNKVTEKGKYVELRCDPISGHTALYWYRQSLGQGPEFLIYFQGTGAADDSGLPNDRFFAVRPEGSVSTLKIQRTERGDSAVYLCASSLGGGRGETQYFGPGTRLLVL.

The rearrangement links TRBV20-1 to TRBJ2-3; the D gene is possibly TRBD2 (6 bases). The CDR3 spans 13 residues. Trimming removed 6 bases at V and 5 bases at J, with 15 bases between. Germline values: CDR1 DFQATT, CDR2 SNEGSKA (reference sequence). The CDR3 loop is CSADGREKDTQYF. The CDR3 nucleotides read TGCAGTGCGGACGGGAGAGAGAAAGATACGCAGTATTTT.

This rearrangement joins TRBV6-2 or TRBV6-3 to TRBJ2-6; 7 nucleotides agree with TRBD1. The CDR3 covers 16 residues. Germline V gene lookup returns CDR1 MNHEY and CDR2 SVGEGT. The trim removed 6 bases at V and 0 bases at J, leaving 5 bases unmatched. The CDR3 DNA sequence: TGTGCCAGCAGGGGGACAGTAAACTCTGGGGCCAACGTCCTGACTTTC. Translated: CASRGTVNSGANVLTF.

This clonotype was detected ten times or more. V gene TRBV24-1 combines with J gene TRBJ2-3; D may correspond to TRBD1 or TRBD2 (5 bases each). Trimming took 2 bases from V and 0 from J, leaving 11 bases between them. The CDR3 has 16 amino acids. The germline V gene has CDR1 KGHDR and CDR2 SFDVKD. DNA for the CDR3: TGTGCCACCAGTGATTCCGGGACGGCTAGCACAGATACGCAGTATTTT. It yields the protein CATSDSGTASTDTQYF.

This clonotype was seen only a few times. V usage is TRBV27 and J usage is TRBJ2-2; the D gene is possibly TRBD1 (7 bases). The germline gives CDR1 MNHEY, CDR2 SMNVEV (reference sequence). The ends were cut back, 5 bases at V and 7 bases at J, with 14 bases in the middle. The CDR3 consists of 14 residues. CDR3 sequence: CASSPDRRVGELFF. The CDR3 region has the DNA TGTGCCAGCAGTCCGGACAGGAGGGTCGGGGAGCTGTTTTTT.

This clonotype occurred many times. V and J are TRBV3-2 and TRBJ2-1; the DNA was not compared with TRBD2, the D call given in the table. TRBV3-2 is described as a pseudogene. This CDR3 has 15 residues. The DNA of the CDR3 is TGTGCCAGCAGCCAGGTGCGGGGAACTTACAATGAGCAGTTCTTC. Translated: CASSQVRGTYNEQFF.

The chain couples TRBV10-1 to TRBJ2-5; 7 bases line up with TRBD2. Germline lookup yields CDR1 WNHNN and CDR2 SYGVQD (reference sequence). Trimming cost V 8 bases and J 7 bases; bases outside gene matches: 7. The CDR3 is 12 amino acids. This CDR3 reads CASLTCGGTQYF. CDR3 DNA sequence: TGCGCCAGCCTCACTTGCGGGGGGACCCAGTACTTC.

This clonotype was recorded at least ten times. This sequence joins TRBV2 and TRBJ1-5, with D possibly being TRBD1 (5 bases). The CDR3 is made up of 15 amino acids. Trimming removed 6 bases from V and 5 bases from J, with 17 bases in between. Germline V gene sequence: CDR1 SNHLY, CDR2 FYNNEI. CDR3: CASSQGNAPDQPQHF. The CDR3 nucleotides read TGTGCCAGCAGCCAGGGAAACGCTCCGGATCAGCCCCAGCATTTT.

This clonotype was detected many times. The chain recombines TRBV18 with TRBJ2-1; TRBD1 agrees at 11 bases. V shed 1 base and J 4 bases; nucleotides not matched to a gene: 3. Germline CDR1 is KGHSH and CDR2 is LQKENI. The CDR3 runs to 16 residues. The CDR3 sequence is CASSPRTGGRYNEQFF. The CDR3 DNA reads TGTGCCAGCTCACCACGGACAGGGGGCAGGTACAATGAGCAGTTCTTC.

This clonotype was seen repeatedly, ten times or more. This rearrangement joins TRBV27 to TRBJ1-2; 7 bases align to TRBD1. The CDR3 contains 19 residues. Germline CDR1 MNHEY, CDR2 SMNVEV (reference sequence). V was clipped by 5 bases and J by 2 bases; unmatched bases: 20. The CDR3 sequence: CASSAGLGGRLGRNYGYTF. CDR3 bases: TGTGCCAGCAGTGCGGGGTTAGGGGGCAGGCTCGGGAGAAACTATGGCTACACCTTC.

This sequence joins TRBV5-4 and TRBJ2-7, with D uncertain. CDR3 length equals 13 residues. V gave up 3 bases and J gave up 5 bases, with 12 bases separating them. CDR1 and CDR2 from the germline V gene are SGHNT and YYREEE (reference sequence). CDR3 DNA: TGTGCCAGCAGCTCGTCCTCCACTCACGAGCAGTACTTC. Protein sequence: CASSSSSTHEQYF.

This clonotype showed up just a few times. A much bigger clone sits one base away, suggesting this may be a read error. The genes are TRBV7-2 and TRBJ1-5; weak D call: TRBD1 (6 bases). CDR1 and CDR2 (germline): SGHTA, FQGNSA. The CDR3 contains 13 residues. CDR3 sequence reads: CVSSLGGWQPQHF. In nucleotides, the CDR3 is TGTGTCAGCAGCTTAGGGGGGTGGCAGCCCCAGCATTTT.

Comment on this clonotype: A much larger clone sits a single nucleotide away, making a read error possible. The chain links TRBV20-1 to TRBJ2-3; possibly TRBD2 for D (5 bases). The V gene's germline CDR1 is DFQATT and CDR2 SNEGSKA (reference sequence). The CDR3 contains 19 residues. CDR3 loop: CGARGIRSGIRTFTDTQYF. The CDR3 DNA is TGCGGTGCTAGAGGGATCCGGTCGGGGATTCGTACCTTCACAGATACGCAGTATTTT.

J is TRBJ1-2 and V is TRBV14, with 8 bases lining up with TRBD1. Per the germline V gene, CDR1 is SGHDN and CDR2 is FVKESK. The CDR3 length is 15 residues. Germline trimming cut 4 bases from V and 0 bases from J; bases unmatched to any gene: 4. In nucleotides, the CDR3 is TGTGCCAGCAGCCCTAGGACAGGGTCTAACTATGGCTACACCTTC. It translates to CASSPRTGSNYGYTF.